This T cell receptor beta chain was found in a study of T cells in Graves' hyperthyroidism and ophthalmopathy. Study results and limitations: A model built on 13 V-J features separated ophthalmopathy from stable hyperthyroidism. Most thyroid clonotypes that were expanded above 0.001 also turned up in blood.

V gave up 5 bases and J gave up 0 bases, with 7 bases separating them. The length of the CDR3 is 13 residues. Germline CDR1 reads LGHNT; CDR2 reads FRNRAP. RNA transcripts yielded amplified TCR beta CDR3 regions. The study used the HTBI primer set for a first-round RT-PCR of the TCR CDR3. Each CDR3 protein gets one entry after TCRdb re-called the multiplex PCR reads with MiXCR. The data hold hundreds of thousands of distinct CDR3 sequences, with roughly 32% observed a single time. At least ten counts were recorded for this clonotype. Its antigen is not identified. The chain carries TRBV12-5 and TRBJ1-1; no reliable D call. The origin of this receptor is a woman aged 40 to 50 with Graves' hyperthyroidism. Material: blood. Here the CDR3 reads CASGLRVNTEAFF. CDR3 nucleotides: TGTGCTAGTGGTCTCCGGGTGAACACTGAAGCTTTCTTT.